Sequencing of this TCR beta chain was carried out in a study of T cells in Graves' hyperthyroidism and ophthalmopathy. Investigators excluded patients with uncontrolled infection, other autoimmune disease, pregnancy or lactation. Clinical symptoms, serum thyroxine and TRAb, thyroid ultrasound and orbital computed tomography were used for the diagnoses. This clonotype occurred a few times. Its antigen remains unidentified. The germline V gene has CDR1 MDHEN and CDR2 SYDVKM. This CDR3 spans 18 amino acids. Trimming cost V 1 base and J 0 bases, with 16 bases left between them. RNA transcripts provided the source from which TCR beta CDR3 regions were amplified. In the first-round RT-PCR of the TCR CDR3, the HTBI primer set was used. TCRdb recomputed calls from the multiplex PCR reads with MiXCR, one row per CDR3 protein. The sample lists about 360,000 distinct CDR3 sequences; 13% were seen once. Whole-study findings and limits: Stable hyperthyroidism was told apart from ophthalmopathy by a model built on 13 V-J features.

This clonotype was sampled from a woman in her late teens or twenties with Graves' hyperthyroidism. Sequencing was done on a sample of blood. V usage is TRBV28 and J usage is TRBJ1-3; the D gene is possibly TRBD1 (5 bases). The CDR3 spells CASSLSRQWGVSGNTIYF. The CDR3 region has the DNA TGTGCCAGCAGTTTATCCCGACAGTGGGGCGTCTCTGGAAACACCATATATTTT.